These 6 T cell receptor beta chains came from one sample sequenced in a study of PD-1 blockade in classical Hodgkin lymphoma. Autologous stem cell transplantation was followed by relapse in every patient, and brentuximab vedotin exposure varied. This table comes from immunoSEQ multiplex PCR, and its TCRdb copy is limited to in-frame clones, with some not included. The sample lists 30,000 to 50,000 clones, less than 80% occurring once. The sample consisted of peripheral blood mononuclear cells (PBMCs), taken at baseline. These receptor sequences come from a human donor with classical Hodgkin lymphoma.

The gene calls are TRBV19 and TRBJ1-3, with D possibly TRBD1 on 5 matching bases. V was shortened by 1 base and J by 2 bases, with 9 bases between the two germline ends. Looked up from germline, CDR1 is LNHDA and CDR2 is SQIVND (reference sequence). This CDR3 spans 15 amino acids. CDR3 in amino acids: CASSIAGVPGNTIYF. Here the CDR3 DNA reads TGTGCCAGTAGTATAGCGGGGGTTCCTGGAAACACCATATATTTT.

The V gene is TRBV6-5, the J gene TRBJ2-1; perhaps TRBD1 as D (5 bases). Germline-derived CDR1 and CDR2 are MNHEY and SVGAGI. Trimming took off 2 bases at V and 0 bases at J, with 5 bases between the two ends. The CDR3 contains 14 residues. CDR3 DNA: TGTGCCAGCAGTTACGACAGCTCCTACAATGAGCAGTTCTTC. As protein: CASSYDSSYNEQFF.

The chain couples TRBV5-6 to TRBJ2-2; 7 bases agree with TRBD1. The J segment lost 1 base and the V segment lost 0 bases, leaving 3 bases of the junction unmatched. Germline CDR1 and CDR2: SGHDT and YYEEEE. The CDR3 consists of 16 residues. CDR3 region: CASSLEGQWNTGELFF. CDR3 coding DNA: TGTGCCAGCAGCTTGGAGGGACAGTGGAACACCGGGGAGCTGTTTTTT.

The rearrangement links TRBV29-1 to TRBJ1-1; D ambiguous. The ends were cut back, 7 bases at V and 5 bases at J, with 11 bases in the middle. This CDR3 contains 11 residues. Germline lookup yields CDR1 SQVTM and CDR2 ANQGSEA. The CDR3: CSGVRVTEAFF. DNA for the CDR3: TGCAGCGGAGTTAGGGTAACTGAAGCTTTCTTT.

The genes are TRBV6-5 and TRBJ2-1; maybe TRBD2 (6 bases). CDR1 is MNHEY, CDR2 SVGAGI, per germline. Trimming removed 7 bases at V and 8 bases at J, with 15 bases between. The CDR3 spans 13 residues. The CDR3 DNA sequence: TGTGCCAGCATCTTAAGTTGGGGGGATGAGCAGTTCTTC. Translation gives CASILSWGDEQFF.

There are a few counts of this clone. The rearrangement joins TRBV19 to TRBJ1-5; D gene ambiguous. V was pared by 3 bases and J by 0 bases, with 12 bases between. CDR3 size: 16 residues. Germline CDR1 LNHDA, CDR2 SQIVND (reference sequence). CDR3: CASSIRTLDSNQPQHF. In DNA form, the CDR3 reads TGTGCCAGTAGTATCAGAACTCTCGATAGCAATCAGCCCCAGCATTTT.